The rows below give T cell receptor beta chains drawn from one sample of a study of T-cell memory formation after mild COVID-19. TCRdb processed the 5' RACE reads anew with MiXCR; each CDR3 protein has one entry. Of around 420,000 distinct CDR3 sequences in the sample, 20% to 25% are singletons; the top ten hold 8.8%. Specimen: PBMCs or a T cell subset sorted from them (not recorded which). Every receptor here comes from an adult woman who had mild COVID-19 (a few samples of this study predate the infection). Cell type and time point are not known. CDR3s include the opening cysteine and the closing phenylalanine or tryptophan. The order of the fields is V gene, D gene, CDR3 length, clone size, J gene, CDR3 DNA, CDR3 protein. A D gene is named only where the DNA matches it firmly. Part of the rows lack a size; the others show once, few, many or a class for expanded clones.

V gene: TRBV5-1; D gene: NA; CDR3 length: 14; clone size: few; J gene: TRBJ1-2; CDR3 DNA: TGCGCCAGCAGCTTGGAGTCAGGGAACTATGGCTACACCTTC; CDR3 protein: CASSLESGNYGYTF
V gene: TRBV5-4; D gene: TRBD2; CDR3 length: 15; clone size: few; J gene: TRBJ2-3; CDR3 DNA: TGTGCCAGCAGCTACAGTCAGCGGGACCGAGATACGCAGTATTTT; CDR3 protein: CASSYSQRDRDTQYF
V gene: TRBV10-3; D gene: NA; CDR3 length: 15; clone size: few; J gene: TRBJ2-1; CDR3 DNA: TGTGCCATCAGTGAGTCTGATGGGAGCTACCGGGAGCAGTTCTTC; CDR3 protein: CAISESDGSYREQFF
V gene: TRBV24-1; D gene: NA; CDR3 length: 16; clone size: NA; J gene: TRBJ2-1; CDR3 DNA: TGTGCCACCAGTGATCATACTAGAAACTCCTACAATGAGCAGTTCTTC; CDR3 protein: CATSDHTRNSYNEQFF
V gene: TRBV10-3; D gene: NA; CDR3 length: 15; clone size: few; J gene: TRBJ1-1; CDR3 DNA: TGTGCCATCAGTGATACCATCAAGGGGAACACTGAAGCTTTCTTT; CDR3 protein: CAISDTIKGNTEAFF
V gene: TRBV3-1; D gene: NA; CDR3 length: 15; clone size: NA; J gene: TRBJ1-6; CDR3 DNA: TGTGCCAGCAGCCCCGGGCTTAGAGGGGGATCACCCCTCCACTTT; CDR3 protein: CASSPGLRGGSPLHF
V gene: TRBV18; D gene: NA; CDR3 length: 15; clone size: few; J gene: TRBJ2-1; CDR3 DNA: TGTGCCAGCTCACCACCGGGACTCCCGATTTATGAGCAGTTCTTC; CDR3 protein: CASSPPGLPIYEQFF
V gene: TRBV12-3/TRBV12-4; D gene: TRBD1; CDR3 length: 16; clone size: NA; J gene: TRBJ2-7; CDR3 DNA: TGTGCCAGCAGCAAACACAGGGGACGCGCTCTGTACGAGCAGTACTTC; CDR3 protein: CASSKHRGRALYEQYF
V gene: TRBV29-1; D gene: NA; CDR3 length: 15; clone size: NA; J gene: TRBJ1-5; CDR3 DNA: TGCAGCGTCTCCGTGGCAGGCTATAGCAATCAGCCCCAGCATTTT; CDR3 protein: CSVSVAGYSNQPQHF
V gene: TRBV20-1; D gene: NA; CDR3 length: 16; clone size: NA; J gene: TRBJ2-7; CDR3 DNA: TGCAGTGCTAGAGGTCAGGACAGCGCCTTTAAGTACGAGCAGTACTTC; CDR3 protein: CSARGQDSAFKYEQYF
V gene: TRBV19; D gene: NA; CDR3 length: 14; clone size: few; J gene: TRBJ2-1; CDR3 DNA: TGTGCCAGTAGTGGGTGGGACGGACACAATGAGCAGTTCTTC; CDR3 protein: CASSGWDGHNEQFF
V gene: TRBV18; D gene: NA; CDR3 length: 13; clone size: NA; J gene: TRBJ1-6; CDR3 DNA: TGTGCCAGCTCCTCCCGGGCGGATTCACCCCTCCACTTT; CDR3 protein: CASSSRADSPLHF
V gene: TRBV3-1; D gene: NA; CDR3 length: 14; clone size: few; J gene: TRBJ2-7; CDR3 DNA: TGTGCCAGCAGCCATGCGGGACAAACCTACGAGCAGTACTTC; CDR3 protein: CASSHAGQTYEQYF
V gene: TRBV20-1; D gene: TRBD1; CDR3 length: 14; clone size: few; J gene: TRBJ2-2; CDR3 DNA: TGCAGTGCTCTCGACAGGGGTCGGACCGGGGAGCTGTTTTTT; CDR3 protein: CSALDRGRTGELFF
V gene: TRBV5-1; D gene: NA; CDR3 length: 14; clone size: many; J gene: TRBJ2-2; CDR3 DNA: TGCGCCAGCAGCTTGGTGTCTCTCCCCGGGGAGCTGTTTTTT; CDR3 protein: CASSLVSLPGELFF
V gene: TRBV6-5; D gene: NA; CDR3 length: 14; clone size: NA; J gene: TRBJ2-7; CDR3 DNA: TGTGCCAGCGGGCGGACAGACAGCTCCTACGAGCAGTACTTC; CDR3 protein: CASGRTDSSYEQYF
V gene: TRBV7-9; D gene: TRBD2; CDR3 length: 16; clone size: few; J gene: TRBJ2-2; CDR3 DNA: TGTGCCAGCAGCCCAGGACTAGCGGGATACACCGGGGAGCTGTTTTTT; CDR3 protein: CASSPGLAGYTGELFF
V gene: TRBV15; D gene: NA; CDR3 length: 15; clone size: NA; J gene: TRBJ1-2; CDR3 DNA: TGTGCCACCAGCTCGGACAGTACACCGGCCGGTGGCTACACCTTC; CDR3 protein: CATSSDSTPAGGYTF